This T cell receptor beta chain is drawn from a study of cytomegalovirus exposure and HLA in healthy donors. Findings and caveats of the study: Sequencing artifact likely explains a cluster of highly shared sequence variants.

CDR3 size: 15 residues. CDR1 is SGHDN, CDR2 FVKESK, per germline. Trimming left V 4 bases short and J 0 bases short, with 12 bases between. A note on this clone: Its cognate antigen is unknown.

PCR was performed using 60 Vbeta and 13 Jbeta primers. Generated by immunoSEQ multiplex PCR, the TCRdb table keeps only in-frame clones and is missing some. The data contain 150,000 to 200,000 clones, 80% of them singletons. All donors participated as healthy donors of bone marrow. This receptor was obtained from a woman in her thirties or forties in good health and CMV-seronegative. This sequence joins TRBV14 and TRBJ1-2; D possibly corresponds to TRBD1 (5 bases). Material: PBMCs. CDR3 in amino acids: CASSLDSTANYGYTF. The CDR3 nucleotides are TGTGCCAGCAGCCTCGACAGTACCGCTAACTATGGCTACACCTTC.